Listed here are 27 T cell receptor beta chains from one sample, sequenced in a study of blood T cell repertoires in COVID-19. Sequencing was performed with immunoSEQ multiplex PCR; in TCRdb, only in-frame clones are kept and a portion is missing. The sample has fewer than 150,000 clones, roughly 80% seen once. Sequencing input: peripheral blood. These receptors were obtained from a woman of 80 years or more in a cohort sampled during active or convalescent COVID-19.

This clone occurred once. The CDR3 DNA sequence: TGTGCCAGCAGCCGGGGGGTCATGGGCTCACCCCTCCACTTT. It encodes CASSRGVMGSPLHF. The J gene is TRBJ1-6, the V gene TRBV7-9, with a weak D call TRBD1 (5 bases). The CDR3 contains 14 residues. From germline, CDR1 is SEHNR and CDR2 FQNEAQ (reference sequence). V was clipped by 5 bases and J by 10 bases, with 15 bases between them.

This sequence joins TRBV5-4 and TRBJ2-4; TRBD2 is a possible D gene (6 bases). The CDR3 consists of 16 residues. Germline CDR1 and CDR2: SGHNT and YYREEE (reference sequence). Trimming cost V 4 bases and J 1 base, with 15 bases left between them. CDR3 protein: CASSVGGAWAKNIQYF. Written as DNA, the CDR3 is TGTGCCAGCAGCGTTGGAGGGGCGTGGGCCAAAAACATTCAGTACTTC.

The CDR3 sequence: CASSPRDRGRDWSNQPQHF. In nucleotides, the CDR3 is TGTGCCAGTAGTCCGCGGGACAGGGGACGGGATTGGAGCAATCAGCCCCAGCATTTT. The chain joins TRBV19 to TRBJ1-5, with 10 bases lining up with TRBD1. The CDR3 sequence is 19 residues long. Looked up from germline, CDR1 is LNHDA and CDR2 is SQIVND (reference sequence). The V segment lost 5 bases and the J segment 1 base; nucleotides outside the gene matches: 14.

Only one count was recorded for this clone. The chain combines TRBV6-6 with TRBJ2-7; 10 positions agree with TRBD2. Germline CDR1 is MNHNY and CDR2 is SVGAGI (reference sequence). This CDR3 has 13 residues. Unmatched junction bases numbered 3, after V lost 5 bases and J lost 5 bases. CDR3 DNA: TGTGCCAGCAGTAGCGGGGGGGCCCACGAGCAGTACGTC. It translates to CASSSGGAHEQYV.

As concerns this clone: Relative to the germline gene, one junction end is altered; a read error may explain this. The V and J genes are TRBV6-5 and TRBJ2-1; a weak D match, TRBD2 (7 bases). Germline lookup yields CDR1 MNHEY and CDR2 SVGAGI. The CDR3 consists of 16 residues. As DNA, the CDR3 is TGTGCCAGCATTTACCCCCGGGGGGCCGCCTACAATGAGCAGTTCTTC. Protein: CASIYPRGAAYNEQFF.

This clone was detected once. This rearrangement joins TRBV11-2 to TRBJ2-1, with TRBD2 matching over 11 bases. V gave up 1 base and J gave up 8 bases; unmatched junction bases: 7. The CDR3 is 16 residues long. The germline CDR1 and CDR2 sequences are SGHAT and FQNNGV. The CDR3 loop is CASSLGYSGGAYEQFF. CDR3 DNA: TGTGCCAGCAGCTTAGGCTATAGCGGGGGGGCATATGAGCAGTTCTTC.

This chain links TRBV6-5 with TRBJ1-6, with TRBD1 as a possible D gene (5 bases). Deletions cut 1 base from V and 10 bases from J, with 5 bases between. The CDR3 has 12 amino acids. From germline, CDR1 is MNHEY and CDR2 SVGAGI. The CDR3 loop is CASSYWGSPLHF. The CDR3 region has the DNA TGTGCCAGCAGTTACTGGGGCTCACCCCTCCACTTT.

The rearrangement links TRBV9 to TRBJ2-3; D gene ambiguous. The CDR3 contains 14 residues. Germline CDR1 and CDR2: SGDLS and YYNGEE. V lost 0 bases to trimming and J lost 3 bases, with 8 bases between them. The CDR3 spells CASSVGLVTDTQYF. As DNA, the CDR3 is TGTGCCAGCAGCGTAGGTCTCGTAACAGATACGCAGTATTTT.

The sample holds a few counts of this clone. The rearrangement uses TRBV9 and TRBJ1-2; D remains unclear. The CDR3 spans 14 residues. Per the germline V gene, CDR1 is SGDLS and CDR2 is YYNGEE. V was cut by 1 base and J by 4 bases, with 11 bases left in between. The CDR3 DNA reads as TGTGCCAGCAGCGTACTAGATCGGTTCTATGGCTACACCTTC. This encodes CASSVLDRFYGYTF.

This clone came up a few times. The rearrangement links TRBV5-1 to TRBJ2-1; 10 bases align to TRBD2. This CDR3 is built from 17 residues. The germline V gene has CDR1 SGHRS and CDR2 YFSETQ. V lost 5 bases to trimming and J lost 4 bases; unmatched junction nucleotides: 12. CDR3 DNA: TGCGCCAGCAGGAAGGCTAGCGGGGGACCTCAATACAATGAGCAGTTCTTC. This encodes CASRKASGGPQYNEQFF.

The chain combines TRBV5-1 with TRBJ2-1, with 7 bases that match TRBD1. Germline CDR1 SGHRS, CDR2 YFSETQ. Trimming at V came to 0 bases and at J to 1 base, leaving 13 bases not matched to a gene. CDR3 length: 19 amino acids. The CDR3 coding sequence is TGCGCCAGCAGCTTGGCACGGGACAGTAGTGGGGGTTCCTACAATGAGCAGTTCTTC. Its protein product is CASSLARDSSGGSYNEQFF.

The chain joins TRBV9 to TRBJ2-1, with a possible D match to TRBD2 (6 bases). The CDR3 spans 15 residues. The V end was cut by 2 bases, the J end by 4 bases, with 13 bases between. Germline V gene lookup returns CDR1 SGDLS and CDR2 YYNGEE. The DNA of the CDR3 is TGTGCCAGCAGCGTCTTGGACGGACTATACAATGAGCAGTTCTTC. This encodes CASSVLDGLYNEQFF.

This chain connects TRBV19 to TRBJ2-1; TRBD1 matches 12 bases. Germline trimming cut 4 bases from V and 6 bases from J; bases unmatched to any gene: 4. The CDR3 length is 15 residues. The germline V gene has CDR1 LNHDA and CDR2 SQIVND (reference sequence). The CDR3 protein is CASSTRDRGLNEQFF. The DNA of the CDR3 is TGTGCCAGTAGTACCCGGGACAGGGGGCTCAATGAGCAGTTCTTC.

This chain connects TRBV4-2 to TRBJ2-5; possibly TRBD2 for D (7 bases). V was pared by 0 bases and J by 6 bases, with 14 bases between. CDR1 and CDR2 (germline): LGHNA, YNFKEQ. The CDR3 length is 15 residues. DNA of the CDR3: TGTGCCAGCAGCCAAGATGGGGGGGCTAGGCAGACCCAGTACTTC. Protein sequence: CASSQDGGARQTQYF.

The chain couples TRBV7-9 to TRBJ1-6; a possible D gene is TRBD1 (5 bases). Germline V CDR1 and CDR2: SEHNR, FQNEAQ (reference sequence). The CDR3 has 14 amino acids. Deletions cut 1 base from V and 6 bases from J, with 7 bases between. The CDR3 sequence: CASSLGTLNSPLHF. CDR3 bases: TGTGCCAGCAGCTTAGGGACACTTAATTCACCCCTCCACTTT.

The chain carries TRBV5-4 and TRBJ1-6, with a possible D match to TRBD1 (6 bases). The CDR3 sequence is 16 residues long. In germline, CDR1 is SGHNT, CDR2 YYREEE (reference sequence). Trimming left V 0 bases short and J 8 bases short, with 15 bases between. As DNA, the CDR3 is TGTGCCAGCAGCTTGGCGTCAGGGTCAGGGGATTCACCCCTCCACTTT. It translates to CASSLASGSGDSPLHF.

V is TRBV18 and J is TRBJ1-2; no reliable D call. This CDR3 is 15 amino acids long. Germline-derived CDR1 and CDR2 are KGHSH and LQKENI. V gave up 0 bases and J gave up 2 bases, with 10 bases separating them. CDR3 in amino acids: CASSPPTERNYGYTF. In DNA, the CDR3 is TGTGCCAGCTCACCACCCACGGAGCGAAACTATGGCTACACCTTC.

The chain is built from TRBV2 and TRBJ2-5, with D possibly being TRBD2 (5 bases). Germline lookup yields CDR1 SNHLY and CDR2 FYNNEI. The V and J ends lost 5 bases and 4 bases respectively, with 11 bases between them. The CDR3 loop spans 13 amino acids. The CDR3, as DNA: TGTGCCAGCAGTATAGGACTCTCAGAGACCCAGTACTTC. The encoded protein is CASSIGLSETQYF.

A single count supports this clone. V gene TRBV18 combines with J gene TRBJ2-2, with D possibly being TRBD1 (5 bases). CDR3 length: 17 amino acids. Germline V gives CDR1 KGHSH, CDR2 LQKENI. Trimming stripped 0 bases from V and 6 bases from J, with 17 bases between. CDR3 nucleotide sequence: TGTGCCAGCTCACCACCCGGTTGGGGCGTGATCCCCGGGGAGCTGTTTTTT. It encodes CASSPPGWGVIPGELFF.

The genes are TRBV5-1 and TRBJ2-5; possible D gene TRBD2, 6 bases. CDR1 SGHRS and CDR2 YFSETQ come from the germline V gene. Trimming left V 0 bases short and J 5 bases short, with 17 bases between. This CDR3 contains 16 residues. CDR3 amino acids: CASSLGFGTGRETQYF. The DNA for the CDR3 is TGCGCCAGCAGCTTGGGTTTCGGGACTGGGCGTGAGACCCAGTACTTC.

This clone was recorded once. This sequence joins TRBV2 and TRBJ2-7; 9 nucleotides line up with TRBD1. Germline V gene data show CDR1 as SNHLY and CDR2 as FYNNEI. This CDR3 contains 14 residues. The trim removed 6 bases at V and 0 bases at J, leaving 3 bases unmatched. The CDR3 DNA reads TGTGCCAGCAGACCGGGACAGGGCTCCTACGAGCAGTACTTC. Translation: CASRPGQGSYEQYF. The whole variable domain, filled in from reference TRBV2 and TRBJ2-7, reads EPEVTQTPSHQVTQMGQEVILRCVPISNHLYFYWYRQILGQKVEFLVSFYNNEISEKSEIFDDQFSVERPDGSNFTLKIRSTKLEDSAMYFCASRPGQGSYEQYFGPGTRLTVT.

The DNA for the CDR3 is TGCAGTGCCAGTAGGGGGGGGGCCCTTTCTGATACGCAGTATTTT. This translates into CSASRGGALSDTQYF. The chain employs TRBV20-1 and TRBJ2-3, with D possibly being TRBD2 (7 bases). The CDR3 has 15 amino acids. The germline V gene encodes CDR1 DFQATT and CDR2 SNEGSKA (reference sequence). V lost 6 bases to trimming and J lost 6 bases, with 22 bases between them.

J is TRBJ1-5 and V is TRBV15, with TRBD1 matching 7 bases. Per germline, CDR1 LNHNV and CDR2 YYDKDF (reference sequence). The CDR3 loop spans 15 amino acids. J was trimmed by 5 bases and V by 1 base; bases with no gene match: 5. DNA for the CDR3: TGTGCCACCAGCAGAGGACAGGGAAACTATCAGCCCCAGCATTTT. Its translation: CATSRGQGNYQPQHF.

This clone is a singleton in its sample. The V gene is TRBV5-4, the J gene TRBJ2-1; 8 bases align to TRBD2. The junction had 8 bases not matched to a gene; V was cut back by 0 bases and J by 6 bases. CDR1 is SGHNT and CDR2 is YYREEE in the germline V gene (reference sequence). The CDR3 runs 16 residues. CDR3 bases: TGTGCCAGCAGCTTGGAACCAGGACTAGCTCTCAATGAGCAGTTCTTC. Its translation is CASSLEPGLALNEQFF.

This sequence joins TRBV10-3 and TRBJ2-3; D remains unclear. Germline V gives CDR1 ENHRY, CDR2 SYGVKD. Trimming left V 2 bases short and J 4 bases short, with 16 bases between. The CDR3 spans 16 residues. The CDR3 DNA sequence: TGTGCCATCAGTGAGACAAAAACGGGTCCCCCAGATACGCAGTATTTT. Amino acids: CAISETKTGPPDTQYF.

The chain couples TRBV3-1 (or the pseudogene TRBV3-2) to TRBJ2-7; the D is unclear. V lost 0 bases, J lost 5 bases, and 17 bases lay in between. This CDR3 contains 16 residues. Per germline, CDR1 LGHDT and CDR2 YNNKEL (reference sequence). This CDR3 reads CASSQERVGLRHEQYF. The CDR3 DNA reads as TGTGCCAGCAGCCAAGAACGGGTAGGCCTCCGACACGAGCAGTACTTC.

This sequence joins TRBV18 and TRBJ1-3; D gene ambiguous. Germline-derived CDR1 and CDR2 are KGHSH and LQKENI. The CDR3 loop spans 13 amino acids. V was pared by 3 bases and J by 4 bases, with 7 bases between. CDR3 DNA: TGTGCCAGCTCACCTGGGAGCGGAAACACCATATATTTT. This codes for CASSPGSGNTIYF.